This TCR beta chain was recorded in a study of T-cell reconstitution after alpha-beta-depleted transplantation in children (dated by TCRdb to about 2016). A note on the overall study: The study quantitatively tracked T-cell immune reconstitution after TCRalphabeta/CD19-depleted allogeneic hematopoietic cell transplantation in children using TCR repertoire profiling. Overall study results and their limits: Apparently early alphabetaT-cell count recovery about two months after transplant reportedly relied on only several hundred rapidly expanded clones derived from non-depleted graft cells. In some patients, the high TCRbeta diversity seen at day 60 was put down to recipient T cells and intrathymic progenitors that had survived conditioning. Over subsequent months, a decline in hyperexpanded clone frequencies was noted, and after one year, T-cell counts and TCRbeta diversity were mostly ascribed to newly produced T cells.

The library was produced with PCR. Sequencing was carried out with an Illumina HiSeq 2500. Molecular barcoding was employed in the preparation of TCR libraries, with unique molecular identifiers being used to normalize TCRbeta repertoire quantification. TCRdb reanalyzed the raw reads on its own, using fastp at Q25 for trimming and MiXCR for clone calling, and kept in-frame beta chains. One record per CDR3 amino acid sequence lists the most common genes and DNA. The sample yields 300,000 to 400,000 distinct CDR3 sequences; 15% to 20% were counted once. About 41% of the sample rests with the top ten. CDR1 and CDR2 were assigned from the germline V gene as SGHVS and FNYEAQ. There are 16 amino acids in the CDR3, from cysteine to phenylalanine inclusive. Of all the DNA, just the CDR3 is kept, 48 bases in frame from base 1. The germline ends are 21 bases apart after V is trimmed by 5 bases and J by 7 bases.

Only a few counts were recorded for this clonotype. There is no known antigen for this receptor. No per-base quality is available; no much larger clone lies one base away. The sample's treatment or condition, from its label and the paper: allogeneic hematopoietic cell transplantation with graft depleted of TCRalphabeta T cells and CD19 B cells. The transplant recipients were children given TCRalphabeta/CD19-depleted allogeneic hematopoietic cell grafts. The input for sequencing was PBMCs, mostly from graft donor cells, taken 360 days after TCRalphabeta/CD19-depleted stem cell transplant. The rearrangement joined TRBV7-6 to TRBJ2-1, with the D gene tentatively TRBD1 or TRBD2, based on 5 matching bases in each. This sequence was found in a male patient aged 2 to 9 who had a stem cell transplant for acute lymphoblastic leukemia, so the T cells may come from the graft donor. The CDR3 has the sequence CASSSRTITWGNEQFF. The nucleotide sequence is given as TGTGCCAGCAGCAGCCGAACCATAACGTGGGGGAATGAGCAGTTCTTC.